The rows below give T cell receptor beta chains drawn from one sample of a study of beta chain features in type 1 diabetes. The data were produced by immunoSEQ multiplex PCR, yet TCRdb's version contains in-frame clones alone and is incomplete. The sample records more than 150,000 clones, 9% being singletons. The sequenced material came from central memory CD4+ T cells from blood. Receptors were obtained from a woman aged 25 to 39 with type 1 diabetes. Each CDR3 is given with its conserved first and last residue. Each record gives: CDR3 length, V gene, clone size, J gene, D gene, CDR3 protein, CDR3 DNA. D genes are given only for firm matches. Size values are once, few and many counts, or a class for expanded clones, and some rows have none.

length: 10
V: TRBV20-1
size: NA
J: TRBJ1-1
D: NA
CDR3: CSASMTRAFF
DNA: TGCAGTGCCTCTATGACACGGGCTTTCTTT

length: 14
V: TRBV30
size: NA
J: TRBJ2-1
D: NA
CDR3: CAWSPGTSYNEQFF
DNA: TGTGCCTGGAGCCCCGGGACTTCCTACAATGAGCAGTTCTTC

length: 15
V: TRBV5-4
size: NA
J: TRBJ1-1
D: NA
CDR3: CASSPGPGAHTEAFF
DNA: TGTGCCAGCAGCCCTGGTCCAGGGGCGCACACTGAAGCTTTCTTT

length: 14
V: TRBV7-2
size: few
J: TRBJ1-5
D: TRBD1
CDR3: CASSGQGANQPQHF
DNA: TGTGCCAGCAGCGGACAGGGGGCCAATCAGCCCCAGCATTTT

length: 16
V: TRBV27
size: NA
J: TRBJ2-1
D: TRBD2
CDR3: CASSYRGRPSYNEQFF
DNA: TGTGCCAGCAGTTACCGCGGGAGGCCCTCCTACAATGAGCAGTTCTTC

length: 14
V: TRBV19
size: NA
J: TRBJ2-1
D: NA
CDR3: CASTKTGSYNEQFF
DNA: TGTGCCAGTACGAAGACAGGATCCTACAATGAGCAGTTCTTC

length: 14
V: TRBV19
size: NA
J: TRBJ2-2
D: TRBD1
CDR3: CASRDRGIVGELFF
DNA: TGTGCCTCCCGGGACAGGGGTATTGTCGGGGAGCTGTTTTTT

length: 14
V: TRBV11-2
size: few
J: TRBJ2-7
D: NA
CDR3: CASSQGWRDYEQYF
DNA: TGTGCCAGCAGCCAAGGATGGAGGGACTACGAGCAGTACTTC

length: 12
V: TRBV18
size: NA
J: TRBJ2-1
D: NA
CDR3: CASSGAYNEQFF
DNA: TGTGCCAGCTCAGGGGCTTACAATGAGCAGTTCTTC

length: 14
V: TRBV6-5
size: few
J: TRBJ1-4
D: TRBD1
CDR3: CASRPGTEREKLFF
DNA: TGTGCCAGCAGACCCGGGACAGAGCGTGAAAAACTGTTTTTT

length: 12
V: TRBV30
size: few
J: TRBJ2-7
D: NA
CDR3: CAWNPTGYEQYF
DNA: TGTGCCTGGAATCCAACCGGCTACGAGCAGTACTTC

length: 14
V: TRBV5-1
size: few
J: TRBJ2-5
D: TRBD2
CDR3: CASSSSGVQETQYF
DNA: TGCGCCAGCAGCTCTAGCGGGGTTCAAGAGACCCAGTACTTC

length: 14
V: TRBV6-5
size: NA
J: TRBJ1-3
D: NA
CDR3: CASSDPGGGNTIYF
DNA: TGTGCCAGCAGTGACCCAGGCGGGGGAAACACCATATATTTT

length: 12
V: TRBV5-6
size: NA
J: TRBJ1-5
D: NA
CDR3: CASSLAAGAQHF
DNA: TGTGCCAGCAGCTTGGCGGCAGGGGCCCAGCATTTT

length: 15
V: TRBV15
size: NA
J: TRBJ2-3
D: TRBD1
CDR3: CATSRGTGGTDTQYF
DNA: TGTGCCACCAGCAGGGGGACAGGGGGCACAGATACGCAGTATTTT

length: 10
V: TRBV7-2
size: many
J: TRBJ2-7
D: NA
CDR3: CADYAGGQYF
DNA: TGTGCCGATTATGCGGGTGGGCAGTACTTC

length: 13
V: TRBV5-1
size: NA
J: TRBJ2-4
D: NA
CDR3: CASSLETKDIQYF
DNA: TGCGCCAGCAGCTTGGAGACTAAGGACATTCAGTACTTC

length: 15
V: TRBV9
size: NA
J: TRBJ2-5
D: NA
CDR3: CASSPGFTYQETQYF
DNA: TGTGCCAGCAGCCCGGGATTCACCTACCAAGAGACCCAGTACTTC

length: 14
V: TRBV6-1
size: few
J: TRBJ2-3
D: TRBD1
CDR3: CASRRTGVTDTQYF
DNA: TGTGCCAGCAGGAGGACAGGGGTCACAGATACGCAGTATTTT

length: 14
V: TRBV15
size: few
J: TRBJ2-3
D: NA
CDR3: CATSKSVKTDTQYF
DNA: TGTGCCACCAGCAAATCGGTAAAAACCGATACGCAGTATTTT

length: 13
V: TRBV7-3
size: NA
J: TRBJ2-2
D: NA
CDR3: CASSLARAGELFF
DNA: TGTGCCAGCAGCTTAGCTAGAGCCGGGGAGCTGTTTTTT

length: 14
V: TRBV10-3
size: few
J: TRBJ2-1
D: TRBD2
CDR3: CATKGLADYNEQFF
DNA: TGTGCCACCAAAGGACTAGCGGACTACAATGAGCAGTTCTTC

length: 18
V: TRBV12-5
size: NA
J: TRBJ2-1
D: NA
CDR3: CASGLTTDGRVPYNEQFF
DNA: TGTGCTAGTGGTTTGACTACCGACGGTCGGGTCCCCTACAATGAGCAGTTCTTC

length: 11
V: TRBV20-1
size: many
J: TRBJ2-5
D: NA
CDR3: CSAPLRETQYF
DNA: TGCAGTGCTCCCCTCAGAGAGACCCAGTACTTC

length: 14
V: TRBV13
size: NA
J: TRBJ1-1
D: NA
CDR3: CASSFQGRDTEAFF
DNA: TGTGCCAGCAGCTTTCAGGGCAGAGACACTGAAGCTTTCTTT

length: 18
V: TRBV28
size: NA
J: TRBJ2-6
D: TRBD1
CDR3: CASSSYPGQVTGANVLTF
DNA: TGTGCCAGCAGTTCTTATCCCGGACAGGTTACTGGGGCCAACGTCCTGACTTTC

length: 15
V: TRBV7-9
size: few
J: TRBJ2-5
D: NA
CDR3: CASSLSSGGSGTQYF
DNA: TGTGCCAGCAGCTTATCGTCAGGGGGGTCGGGGACCCAGTACTTC

length: 16
V: TRBV11-2
size: few
J: TRBJ2-3
D: NA
CDR3: CASSLISGTSTDTQYF
DNA: TGTGCCAGCAGCTTGATTAGCGGAACTAGCACAGATACGCAGTATTTT

length: 13
V: TRBV5-1
size: few
J: TRBJ2-1
D: NA
CDR3: CASSLEWTKAQFF
DNA: TGCGCCAGCAGCTTGGAGTGGACTAAGGCGCAGTTCTTC